These 27 T cell receptor beta chains originate from one sample sequenced in a study of identical twins. TCRdb re-derived calls from the 5' RACE reads in MiXCR, one entry per CDR3 protein. This sample has about 570,000 distinct CDR3 sequences; 9.6% occur once, and the top ten carry 2.5% to 3%. These data also featured in a second study, about yellow fever vaccine responses in identical twins.

The sample comprised PBMCs. These receptors were taken from a woman between 18 and 30 years old in good health.

This clonotype was picked up many times. J is TRBJ2-7 and V is TRBV5-6; D ambiguous. The germline V and J ends were trimmed by 0 bases and 3 bases, with 10 bases remaining between them. The CDR3 is 14 amino acids. The germline gives CDR1 SGHDT, CDR2 YYEEEE. The CDR3 is CASSLGHGFYEQYF. DNA for the CDR3: TGTGCCAGCAGCTTGGGGCACGGATTCTACGAGCAGTACTTC. The full variable domain, its missing parts supplied by reference TRBV5-6 and TRBJ2-7, is DAGVTQSPTHLIKTRGQQVTLRCSPKSGHDTVSWYQQALGQGPQFIFQYYEEEERQRGNFPDRFSGHQFPNYSSELNVNALLLGDSALYLCASSLGHGFYEQYFGPGTRLTVT.

This clonotype was observed a few times. The chain is built from TRBV29-1 and TRBJ2-2; D possibly matches TRBD1 or TRBD2 (5 bases each). The CDR3 has 13 amino acids. Per germline, CDR1 SQVTM and CDR2 ANQGSEA. V was clipped by 2 bases and J by 3 bases, with 7 bases between them. CDR3 amino acids: CSVERGDTGELFF. For the CDR3, the DNA is TGCAGCGTTGAAAGAGGGGACACCGGGGAGCTGTTTTTT.

This clonotype came up a few times. V and J are TRBV29-1 and TRBJ2-1; TRBD2 aligns across 8 bases. CDR3 length equals 14 residues. In germline, CDR1 is SQVTM, CDR2 ANQGSEA. After removal of 6 bases from V and 4 bases from J, the junction contained 8 bases not matched to a gene. The chain's CDR3 is CSVESGSLYNEQFF. The DNA for the CDR3 is TGCAGCGTCGAGAGCGGGAGTCTTTACAATGAGCAGTTCTTC.

This clonotype was detected only once. The rearrangement uses TRBV18 and TRBJ1-5; D gene unclear. CDR3 size: 15 residues. Germline V gives CDR1 KGHSH, CDR2 LQKENI. V dropped 3 bases and J dropped 0 bases, with 9 bases sitting between them. In DNA, the CDR3 is TGTGCCAGCTCACCCGGGGAAGATAGCAATCAGCCCCAGCATTTT. Its translation is CASSPGEDSNQPQHF. Full variable domain (missing parts from reference TRBV18 and TRBJ1-5): NAGVMQNPRHLVRRRGQEARLRCSPMKGHSHVYWYRQLPEEGLKFMVYLQKENIIDESGMPKERFSAEFPKEGPSILRIQQVVRGDSAAYFCASSPGEDSNQPQHFGDGTRLSIL.

This clonotype has ten or more counts. The chain combines TRBV20-1 with TRBJ2-5; 11 nucleotides match TRBD2. The V segment lost 5 bases and the J segment 3 bases; nucleotides outside the gene matches: 2. The CDR3 length is 13 residues. Germline-derived CDR1 and CDR2 are DFQATT and SNEGSKA (reference sequence). CDR3 loop: CSALTSGEETQYF. The CDR3, as DNA: TGCAGTGCTTTGACTAGCGGGGAAGAGACCCAGTACTTC.

This clonotype was seen many times. The J gene is TRBJ2-4, the V gene TRBV11-2, with D maybe TRBD2 (5 bases). Germline V gives CDR1 SGHAT, CDR2 FQNNGV. V shed 6 bases and J shed 7 bases, with 13 bases lying between them. The CDR3 loop spans 13 amino acids. The chain's CDR3 is CASRESGDNIQYF. Written as DNA, the CDR3 is TGTGCCAGCAGAGAATCCGGGGATAACATTCAGTACTTC.

At least ten counts were recorded for this clonotype. The V call is TRBV12-3 or TRBV12-4, the J call TRBJ2-1; perhaps TRBD2 as D (6 bases). The CDR3 runs to 15 residues. The V gene lost 3 bases and the J gene lost 3 bases, with 12 bases spanning the gap. The CDR3 loop reads CASSFRPGVYNEQFF. Here the CDR3 DNA reads TGTGCCAGCAGTTTTAGGCCGGGAGTCTACAATGAGCAGTTCTTC.

This clonotype was found many times. The V and J genes are TRBV4-2 and TRBJ2-7; D may correspond to TRBD1 or TRBD2 (5 bases each). The CDR3 contains 15 residues. V lost 0 bases to trimming and J lost 6 bases, with 15 bases between them. Germline CDR1 is LGHNA and CDR2 is YNFKEQ. The chain's CDR3 is CASSQDGWDPGEQYF. Written as DNA, the CDR3 is TGTGCCAGCAGCCAAGATGGGTGGGACCCCGGCGAGCAGTACTTC.

This clonotype was seen many times. The CDR3: CASSRGLGTDTQYF. The CDR3 coding sequence is TGTGCCAGCAGCAGGGGGTTGGGCACAGATACGCAGTATTTT. The chain joins TRBV7-3 to TRBJ2-3; perhaps TRBD1 as D (6 bases). There are 14 residues in the CDR3. Germline-derived CDR1 and CDR2 are SGHTA and FQGTGA. The germline V and J ends were trimmed by 5 bases and 1 base, with 10 bases remaining between them.

This clonotype was counted at least ten times. The rearrangement uses TRBV20-1 and TRBJ2-7; the D gene is possibly TRBD1 (6 bases). The germline V gene has CDR1 DFQATT and CDR2 SNEGSKA (reference sequence). The CDR3 has 14 residues. Trimming stripped 7 bases from V and 0 bases from J, with 16 bases between. The CDR3 region has the DNA TGCAGTGTCAGCAGACAGGAAAGCTCCTACGAGCAGTACTTC. This codes for CSVSRQESSYEQYF.

This clonotype was seen ten or more times. The CDR3 loop is CASSLASSDTQYF. The CDR3 nucleotides read TGTGCCAGCAGCTTAGCATCATCAGATACGCAGTATTTT. This sequence joins TRBV7-9 and TRBJ2-3; D gene unclear. Germline V lookup: CDR1 SEHNR, CDR2 FQNEAQ (reference sequence). The CDR3 sequence is 13 residues long. V lost 0 bases to trimming and J lost 4 bases, with 5 bases between them.

This clonotype was counted a few times. The chain links TRBV15 to TRBJ1-2; D ambiguous. Per germline, CDR1 LNHNV and CDR2 YYDKDF (reference sequence). The CDR3 consists of 15 residues. The V end was cut by 0 bases, the J end by 4 bases, with 12 bases between. In nucleotides, the CDR3 is TGTGCCACCAGCAGAGAAAAACAGAACATCTATGGCTACACCTTC. It specifies CATSREKQNIYGYTF. Filled out from reference TRBV15 and TRBJ1-2, the complete variable domain reads DAMVIQNPRYQVTQFGKPVTLSCSQTLNHNVMYWYQQKSSQAPKLLFHYYDKDFNNEADTPDNFQSRRPNTSFCFLDIRSPGLGDTAMYLCATSREKQNIYGYTFGSGTRLTVV.

The rearrangement uses TRBV12-3 or TRBV12-4 and TRBJ2-5, with a possible D match to TRBD2 (6 bases). The V end was cut by 6 bases, the J end by 5 bases, with 16 bases between. The CDR3 is made up of 14 amino acids. CDR3 coding DNA: TGTGCCAGCAGGGGGGGATGGCTGGGGGAGACCCAGTACTTC. It yields the protein CASRGGWLGETQYF.

V gene TRBV6-2 or TRBV6-3 combines with J gene TRBJ2-5; a weak D match, TRBD2 (5 bases). Germline V lookup: CDR1 MNHEY, CDR2 SVGEGT. The CDR3 sequence is 15 residues long. V dropped 7 bases and J dropped 3 bases, with 18 bases sitting between them. The CDR3 sequence: CASNEGDTAKETQYF. In nucleotides, the CDR3 is TGTGCCAGCAACGAGGGCGACACGGCAAAAGAGACCCAGTACTTC.

The CDR3 sequence: CASTTRVNEQYF. The CDR3, as DNA: TGTGCCAGCACCACGCGGGTAAACGAGCAGTACTTC. The chain links TRBV28 to TRBJ2-7, with D tentatively TRBD2 (5 bases). The CDR3 runs to 12 residues. Germline assignment: CDR1 MDHEN and CDR2 SYDVKM. V was shortened by 7 bases and J by 5 bases, with 12 bases between the two germline ends.

This chain uses TRBV27 with TRBJ2-7, with D maybe TRBD1 (6 bases). Looked up from germline, CDR1 is MNHEY and CDR2 is SMNVEV (reference sequence). The germline V and J ends were trimmed by 6 bases and 6 bases, with 9 bases remaining between them. This CDR3 is 11 amino acids long. The CDR3 nucleotides read TGTGCCAGCAGCACCAGGGGCGAGCAGTACTTC. Protein: CASSTRGEQYF.

The chain is built from TRBV10-3 and TRBJ2-3; possible D gene TRBD2, 5 bases. V shed 8 bases and J shed 4 bases, with 13 bases lying between them. Germline values: CDR1 ENHRY, CDR2 SYGVKD. This CDR3 spans 13 amino acids. The CDR3 DNA sequence: TGTGCCATCGGGCTAGGAGCGGCAGATACGCAGTATTTT. Amino acid sequence: CAIGLGAADTQYF.

Remarks on this clonotype: A much larger clone lies one base from this, so it may be a read error. The chain employs TRBV7-9 and TRBJ2-7; the D gene is possibly TRBD2 (5 bases). The CDR3 is made up of 11 amino acids. Germline V gene data show CDR1 as SEHNR and CDR2 as FQNEAQ (reference sequence). V was pared by 8 bases and J by 6 bases, with 11 bases between. The CDR3 spells CASQDWAEQYF. CDR3 bases: TGTGCCAGCCAGGACTGGGCCGAGCAGTACTTC.

Remarks on this clonotype: A much larger clone differs from this one at a single base, so this may be a read error. The V gene is TRBV29-1, the J gene TRBJ2-1; unclear D gene. The germline V and J ends were trimmed by 0 bases and 4 bases, with 13 bases remaining between them. The CDR3 covers 15 residues. Germline lookup yields CDR1 SQVTM and CDR2 ANQGSEA. CDR3 sequence reads: CSVEDLRQAYNEQFF. CDR3 DNA sequence: TGCAGCGTTGAAGATCTGAGACAAGCATACAATGAGCAGTTCTTC.

The CDR3 protein is CASSRYGGAGVADTQYF. The CDR3 nucleotides read TGTGCCAGCAGCCGATACGGGGGGGCCGGTGTGGCAGATACGCAGTATTTT. V gene TRBV4-2 combines with J gene TRBJ2-3, with TRBD2 matching 8 bases. With V trimmed by 4 bases and J by 4 bases, 13 bases remained unmatched. CDR3 length: 17 amino acids. Germline V gene sequence: CDR1 LGHNA, CDR2 YNFKEQ.

The chain couples TRBV20-1 to TRBJ2-5, with D unclear. Trimming pared 5 bases from V and 2 bases from J, leaving 6 bases between. The CDR3 length is 11 residues. Germline V gene data show CDR1 as DFQATT and CDR2 as SNEGSKA (reference sequence). Here the CDR3 DNA reads TGCAGTGCTCCTACACAAGAGACCCAGTACTTC. Protein sequence: CSAPTQETQYF.

The CDR3 protein is CSGPDSGYNEQFF. CDR3 sequence (DNA): TGCAGTGGCCCAGATTCGGGCTACAATGAGCAGTTCTTC. The chain recombines TRBV20-1 with TRBJ2-1; D uncertain. Germline CDR1 DFQATT, CDR2 SNEGSKA (reference sequence). The ends were cut back, 7 bases at V and 3 bases at J, with 13 bases in the middle. The CDR3 has 13 amino acids.

This clonotype was detected a few times. The chain carries TRBV24-1 and TRBJ1-2; D is undetermined. This CDR3 has 14 residues. Germline CDR1 KGHDR, CDR2 SFDVKD. The ends were cut back, 5 bases at V and 4 bases at J, with 13 bases in the middle. CDR3 in amino acids: CATSGYGQTYGYTF. The CDR3 DNA follows: TGTGCCACCAGTGGCTACGGGCAGACCTATGGCTACACCTTC.

This chain uses TRBV4-3 with TRBJ2-6; D call uncertain. V lost 0 bases and J 4 bases, leaving 7 bases between the germline ends. CDR1 and CDR2 (germline): LGHNA, YSLEER. This CDR3 has 15 residues. CDR3 residues: CASSQDGTGANVLTF. CDR3 DNA: TGCGCCAGCAGCCAAGATGGTACCGGGGCCAACGTCCTGACTTTC.

This clonotype was seen more than once but under ten times. The chain combines TRBV5-1 with TRBJ2-3, with 7 bases lining up with TRBD2. The junction had 16 bases not matched to a gene; V was cut back by 6 bases and J by 0 bases. Germline lookup yields CDR1 SGHRS and CDR2 YFSETQ. The CDR3 totals 18 residues. The CDR3 is CASMRYRGLGNSTDTQYF. The CDR3 DNA is TGCGCCAGCATGAGATACAGAGGACTAGGAAACAGCACAGATACGCAGTATTTT. The variable domain in full, with the rest retrieved from reference TRBV5-1 and TRBJ2-3, is KAGVTQTPRYLIKTRGQQVTLSCSPISGHRSVSWYQQTPGQGLQFLFEYFSETQRNKGNFPGRFSGRQFSNSRSEMNVSTLELGDSALYLCASMRYRGLGNSTDTQYFGPGTRLTVL.

This clonotype has ten or more counts. The rearrangement uses TRBV12-3 or TRBV12-4 and TRBJ2-5; maybe TRBD1 (5 bases). With 5 bases removed from V and 1 base from J, the gap between germline ends came to 8 bases. The CDR3 has 13 amino acids. The DNA for the CDR3 is TGTGCCAGCAGTAGACAGCCCCAAGAGACCCAGTACTTC. It codes for CASSRQPQETQYF.

The genes are TRBV27 and TRBJ1-4; TRBD1 might be the D (6 bases). Trimming pared 5 bases from V and 8 bases from J, leaving 21 bases between. Looked up from germline, CDR1 is MNHEY and CDR2 is SMNVEV (reference sequence). The CDR3 is made up of 16 amino acids. The CDR3 loop reads CASSTYSTGGGEKLFF. The CDR3 region has the DNA TGTGCCAGCAGTACTTACTCGACAGGCGGGGGGGAAAAACTGTTTTTT.